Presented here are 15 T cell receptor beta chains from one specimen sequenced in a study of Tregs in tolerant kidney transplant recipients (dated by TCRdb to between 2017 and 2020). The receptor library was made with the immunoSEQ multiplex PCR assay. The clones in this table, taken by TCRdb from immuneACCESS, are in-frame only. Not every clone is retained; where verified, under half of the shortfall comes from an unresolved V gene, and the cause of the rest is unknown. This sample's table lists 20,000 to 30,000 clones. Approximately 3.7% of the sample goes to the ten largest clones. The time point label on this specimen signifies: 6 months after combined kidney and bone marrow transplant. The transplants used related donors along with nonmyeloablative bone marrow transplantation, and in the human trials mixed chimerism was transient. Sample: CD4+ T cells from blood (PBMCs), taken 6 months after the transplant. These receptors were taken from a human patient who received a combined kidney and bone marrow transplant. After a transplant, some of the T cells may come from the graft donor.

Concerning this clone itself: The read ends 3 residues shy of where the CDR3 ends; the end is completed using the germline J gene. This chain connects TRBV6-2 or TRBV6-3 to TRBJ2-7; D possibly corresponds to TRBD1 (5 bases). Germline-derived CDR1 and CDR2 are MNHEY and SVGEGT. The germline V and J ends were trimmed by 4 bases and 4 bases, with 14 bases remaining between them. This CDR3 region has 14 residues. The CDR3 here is CASSSLYRGYEQYF. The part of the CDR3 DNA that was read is TGTGCCAGCAGTTCCCTCTATAGGGGTTACGAG.

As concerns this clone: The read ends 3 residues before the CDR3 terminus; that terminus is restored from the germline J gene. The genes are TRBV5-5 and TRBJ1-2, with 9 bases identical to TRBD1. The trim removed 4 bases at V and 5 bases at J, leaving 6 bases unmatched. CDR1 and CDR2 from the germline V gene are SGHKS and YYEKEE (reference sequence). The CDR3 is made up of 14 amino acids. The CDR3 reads CASSKGQGHYGYTF. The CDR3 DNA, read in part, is TGTGCCAGCAGCAAAGGACAGGGGCATTATGGC.

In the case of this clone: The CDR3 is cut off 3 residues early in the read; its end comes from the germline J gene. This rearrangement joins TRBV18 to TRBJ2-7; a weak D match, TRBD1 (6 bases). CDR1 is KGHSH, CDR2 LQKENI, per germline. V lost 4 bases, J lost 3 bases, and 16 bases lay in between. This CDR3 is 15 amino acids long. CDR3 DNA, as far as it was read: TGTGCCAGCTCACAGACAGGCTCCGACTACTACGAG. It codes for CASSQTGSDYYE. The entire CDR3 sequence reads CASSQTGSDYYEQYF.

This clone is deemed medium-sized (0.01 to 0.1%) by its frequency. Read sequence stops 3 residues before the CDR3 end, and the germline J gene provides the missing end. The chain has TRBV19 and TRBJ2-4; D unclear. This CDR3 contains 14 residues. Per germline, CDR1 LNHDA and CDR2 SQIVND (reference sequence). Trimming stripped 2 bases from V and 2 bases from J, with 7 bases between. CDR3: CASSIKGPKNIQYF. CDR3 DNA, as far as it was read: TGTGCCAGTAGTATAAAGGGCCCCAAAAACATT. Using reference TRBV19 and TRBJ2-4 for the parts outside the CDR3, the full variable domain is DGGITQSPKYLFRKEGQNVTLSCEQNLNHDAMYWYRQDPGQGLRLIYYSQIVNDFQKGDIAEGYSVSREKKESFPLTVTSAQKNPTAFYLCASSIKGPKNIQYFGAGTRLSVL.

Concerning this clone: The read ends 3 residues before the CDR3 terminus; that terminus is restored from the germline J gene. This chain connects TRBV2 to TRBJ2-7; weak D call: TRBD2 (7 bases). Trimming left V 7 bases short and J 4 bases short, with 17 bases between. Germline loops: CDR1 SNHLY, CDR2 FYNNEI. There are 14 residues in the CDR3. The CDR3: CASTRGASVYEQYF. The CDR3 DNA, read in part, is TGTGCCAGCACCCGGGGGGCTAGCGTGTACGAG. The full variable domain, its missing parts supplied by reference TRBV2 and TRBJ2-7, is EPEVTQTPSHQVTQMGQEVILRCVPISNHLYFYWYRQILGQKVEFLVSFYNNEISEKSEIFDDQFSVERPDGSNFTLKIRSTKLEDSAMYFCASTRGASVYEQYFGPGTRLTVT.

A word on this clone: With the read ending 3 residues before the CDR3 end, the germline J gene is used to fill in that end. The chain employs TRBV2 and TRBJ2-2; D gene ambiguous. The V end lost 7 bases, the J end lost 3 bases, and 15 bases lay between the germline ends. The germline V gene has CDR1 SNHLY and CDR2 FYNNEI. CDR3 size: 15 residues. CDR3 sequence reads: CASMEDISYTGELFF. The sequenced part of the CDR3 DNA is TGTGCCAGCATGGAAGACATTTCTTACACCGGGGAG.

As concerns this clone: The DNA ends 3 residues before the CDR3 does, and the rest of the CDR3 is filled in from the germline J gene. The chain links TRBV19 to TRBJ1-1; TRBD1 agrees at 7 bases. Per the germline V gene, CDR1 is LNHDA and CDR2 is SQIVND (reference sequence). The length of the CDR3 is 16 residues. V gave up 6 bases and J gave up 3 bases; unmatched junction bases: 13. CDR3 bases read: TGTGCCAGTAGGGACGGCCGACAGGGAGAATACACTGAA. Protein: CASRDGRQGEYTE. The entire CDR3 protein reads CASRDGRQGEYTEAFF. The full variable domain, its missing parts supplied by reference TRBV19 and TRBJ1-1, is DGGITQSPKYLFRKEGQNVTLSCEQNLNHDAMYWYRQDPGQGLRLIYYSQIVNDFQKGDIAEGYSVSREKKESFPLTVTSAQKNPTAFYLCASRDGRQGEYTEAFFGQGTRLTVV.

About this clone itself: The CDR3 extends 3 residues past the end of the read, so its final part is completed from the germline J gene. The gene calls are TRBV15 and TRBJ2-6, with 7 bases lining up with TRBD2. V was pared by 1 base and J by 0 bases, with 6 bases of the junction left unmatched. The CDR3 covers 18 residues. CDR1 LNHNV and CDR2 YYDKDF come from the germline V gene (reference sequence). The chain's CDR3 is CATSRGWGGFSGANVLTF. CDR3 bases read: TGTGCCACCAGCAGAGGCTGGGGGGGGTTCTCTGGGGCCAACGTC.

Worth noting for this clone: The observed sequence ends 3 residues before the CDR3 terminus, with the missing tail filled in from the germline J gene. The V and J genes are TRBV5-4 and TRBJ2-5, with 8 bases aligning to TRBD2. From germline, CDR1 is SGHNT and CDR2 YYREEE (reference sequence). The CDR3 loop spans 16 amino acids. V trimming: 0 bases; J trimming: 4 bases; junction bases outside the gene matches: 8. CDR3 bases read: TGTGCCAGCAGCTTGGCTAGCGGGCTTGGGGGAGAGACC. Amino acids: CASSLASGLGGET. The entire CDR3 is CASSLASGLGGETQYF.

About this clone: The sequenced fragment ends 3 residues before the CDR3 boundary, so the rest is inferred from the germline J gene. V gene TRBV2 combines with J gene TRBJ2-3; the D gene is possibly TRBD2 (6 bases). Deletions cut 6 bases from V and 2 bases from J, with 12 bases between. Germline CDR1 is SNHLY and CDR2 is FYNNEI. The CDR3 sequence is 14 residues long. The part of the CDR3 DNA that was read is TGTGCCAGCAGGGGGGGACTTACCACAGATACG. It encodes CASRGGLTTDT. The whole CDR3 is CASRGGLTTDTQYF.

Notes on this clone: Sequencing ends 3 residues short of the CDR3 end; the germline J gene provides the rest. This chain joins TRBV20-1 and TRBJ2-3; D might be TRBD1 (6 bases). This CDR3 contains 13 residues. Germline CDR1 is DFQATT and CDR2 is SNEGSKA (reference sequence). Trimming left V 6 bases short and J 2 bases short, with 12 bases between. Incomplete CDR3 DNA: TGCAGTGCCCTTACAGGGCACACAGATACG. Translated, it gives CSALTGHTDT. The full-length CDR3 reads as CSALTGHTDTQYF.

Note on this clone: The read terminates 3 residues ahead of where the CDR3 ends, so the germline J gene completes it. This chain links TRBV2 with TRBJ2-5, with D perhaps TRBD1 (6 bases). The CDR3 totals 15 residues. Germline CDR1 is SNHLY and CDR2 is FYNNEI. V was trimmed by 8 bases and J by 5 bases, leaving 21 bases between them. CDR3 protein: CASSTQLGARETQYF. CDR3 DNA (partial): TGTGCCAGCTCGACTCAACTGGGGGCGCGGGAGACC.

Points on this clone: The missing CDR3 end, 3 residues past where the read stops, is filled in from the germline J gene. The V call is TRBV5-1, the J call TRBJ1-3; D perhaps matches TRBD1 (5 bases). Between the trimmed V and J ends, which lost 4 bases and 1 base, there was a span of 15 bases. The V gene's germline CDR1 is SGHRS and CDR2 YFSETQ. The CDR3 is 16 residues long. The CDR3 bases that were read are TGCGCCAGCAGCCTCGGGGGTGGGAAATCTGGAAACACC. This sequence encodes CASSLGGGKSGNT. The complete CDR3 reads CASSLGGGKSGNTIYF.

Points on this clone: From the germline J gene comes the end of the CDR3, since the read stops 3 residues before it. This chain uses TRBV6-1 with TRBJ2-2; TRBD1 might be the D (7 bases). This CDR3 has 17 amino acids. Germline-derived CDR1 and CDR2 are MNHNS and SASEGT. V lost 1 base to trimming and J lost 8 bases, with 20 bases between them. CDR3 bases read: TGTGCCAGCAGTGAAGGTGGAGGGGGCAGGGTTCTGGGGGAG. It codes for CASSEGGGGRVLGE. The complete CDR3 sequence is CASSEGGGGRVLGELFF.

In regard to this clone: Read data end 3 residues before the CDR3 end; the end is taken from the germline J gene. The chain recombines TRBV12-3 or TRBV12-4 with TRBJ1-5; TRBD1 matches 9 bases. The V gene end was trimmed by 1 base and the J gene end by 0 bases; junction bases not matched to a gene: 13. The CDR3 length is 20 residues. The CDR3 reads CASSLGRRTGASYSNQPQHF. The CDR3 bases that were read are TGTGCCAGCAGTTTAGGGAGGCGGACAGGGGCCTCCTATAGCAATCAGCCC.